This TCR beta chain appears in the sequencing data of a study of shared clonotypes between healthy human individuals (dated by TCRdb to about 2020). With respect to the entire study: The cohort comprised a couple of women and a few men aged 18 to 49 years. For each donor, CD4 naive and CD4 memory were each given three plates, CD8 naive was given two plates, and CD8 memory was given one plate. To estimate repertoire size and how much clonotype sharing occurs between individuals, the study deeply sequenced the blood TCR repertoires of 5 or 6 healthy adults. To increase sequencing depth and limit assay-specific biases, different laboratories used diverse techniques to prepare libraries and sequence TCR repertoires. Each donor's leukapheresis produced roughly between roughly 0.94 and 9.5 billion PBMCs. On the study overall, not on this receptor specifically: Because the study included a small number of donors, the genetic and exposure-history diversity represented was limited. Pairwise subsampling led to the expectation that sequencing depth would affect the degree of clonotype sharing among donors. Across four donors, approximately 5% of naive CD4, 3.5% of naive CD8, 2% to 2.5% of memory CD4, and approximately 0.4% of memory CD8 clonotypes were shared. Naive subsets generally had larger estimated clonotype richness than memory subsets did. Sampling was restricted to blood, and TCR repertoires in tissue are likely to differ from TCR repertoires in blood. Even with the large sequencing depth, rarefaction of the sorted-subset datasets indicated that sequencing was incomplete. Higher generation probabilities were observed for clonotypes shared by all four sorted-subset donors than for non-shared clonotypes.

Comment on this clone: Its antigen is unknown. No base-level quality is on record; no much larger clone is a single base apart.

V gives up 3 bases and J gives up 3 bases, and the segment between their germline ends measures 12 bases. CDR1 is given as SGHVS and CDR2 as FNYEAQ, both from the germline V gene. CDR3 length: 14 amino acids, cysteine to phenylalanine. This entry keeps only the CDR3 DNA: 42 bases, framed from base 1. Using the deep immunoSEQ assay, TCR CDR3 regions were amplified from genomic DNA by multiplex PCR. Extracted genomic DNA from each cell subset was spread evenly across all wells of several immunoSEQ 96-well plates, with each plate serving as a replicate. For sorted subsets, roughly 190 ng of genomic DNA, equivalent to about 30,000 T cell genomes, went into each replicate PCR. Purified libraries were measured with a Qubit 3.0 fluorometer, size-checked on a Bioanalyzer 2100, and measured again with the KAPA Library Quantification kit. Every immunoSEQ 96-well plate was sequenced on a separate single-read 150-cycle Illumina NextSeq 550 flow cell. Turning to the authors' computational methods: Because only junctional sequences without quality scores were contained in the immunoSEQ output, filtering matching that applied to full-length reads could not be performed. To assign V/J genes and CDR3, sequences were annotated using PyIR, a Python wrapper for IgBLAST v1.9, with IMGT germline references. Reads were removed for weak V/J assignments (E-value above 1e-6), missing CDR3, stop codons, out-of-frame junctions, or ambiguous translated residues. A V3J clonotype was defined by an identical inferred V gene, J gene, and CDR3 amino acid sequence. Percentage overlap between repertoires was computed as shared unique clonotypes divided by the size of the smaller repertoire. Richness of each repertoire was evaluated using RTK rarefaction, the Chao1 estimator, and Recon v2.1 estimates of unobserved clonotypes. Generation probabilities for all TCRbeta clonotypes obtained by the gDNA method from a handful of donors were computed using OLGA. As stored in TCRdb, this immuneACCESS dataset retains in-frame rearrangements with V and J assigned. A fraction of the clones does not appear; measured against another copy, unresolved V genes explain less than half of the discrepancy, and the remainder lacks a known reason. Clone size and the V and J calls come from that table; the DNA yielded D and trimming. The sample table contains roughly 2.1 million clones; only one count was recorded for approximately 94% of them. More than 1.5% of the sample is in the top ten clones.

CD8 naive samples were obtained by positive selection for CCR7 among CD45RO-negative cells, yielding a CD45RA+CCR7+ population from which TemRA cells were excluded. The donors were healthy, HIV-negative adults who had no recently reported acute infections or vaccinations. Only Caucasian adults living in Nashville, Tennessee, USA were represented among the donors. Blood was collected by leukapheresis, and PBMCs were isolated by Ficoll-Histopaque density gradient centrifugation and then cryopreserved in liquid nitrogen vapor phase. Analytical flow cytometry was used to check the purity and quantity of every magnetically sorted T cell population. From each sorted fraction, genomic DNA was isolated and quantified by UV absorbance on a Nanodrop 2000c.

The sample comprised naive CD8+ T cells from PBMCs. The cell subset or site label, as the study defines it: CD45RA+CCR7+. The receptor's source is a man between 18 and 35 years old in good health. Some clones in this sample may be carry-over from other donors' samples. The chain joins TRBV7-6 to TRBJ2-7; TRBD1 is a weak D gene call, 5 bases matching. The encoded CDR3 is CASSLGGRVYEQYF. DNA sequence: TGTGCCAGCAGCTTGGGTGGCAGGGTCTACGAGCAGTACTTC.